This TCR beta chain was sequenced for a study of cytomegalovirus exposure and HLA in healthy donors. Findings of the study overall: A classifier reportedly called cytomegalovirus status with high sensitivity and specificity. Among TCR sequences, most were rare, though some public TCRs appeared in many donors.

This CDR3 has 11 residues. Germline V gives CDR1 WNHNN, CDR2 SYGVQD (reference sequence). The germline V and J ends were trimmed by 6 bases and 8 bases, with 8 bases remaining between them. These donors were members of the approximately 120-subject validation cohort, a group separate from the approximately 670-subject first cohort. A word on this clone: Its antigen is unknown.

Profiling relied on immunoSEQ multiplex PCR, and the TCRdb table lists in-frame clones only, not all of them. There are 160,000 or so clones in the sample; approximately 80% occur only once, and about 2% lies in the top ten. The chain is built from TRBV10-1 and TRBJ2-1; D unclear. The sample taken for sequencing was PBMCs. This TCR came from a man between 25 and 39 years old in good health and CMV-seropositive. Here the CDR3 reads CASSPGYEQFF. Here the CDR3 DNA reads TGCGCCAGCAGCCCAGGCTATGAGCAGTTCTTC.